Each of the 31 T cell receptor beta chains below was sequenced from the same sample in a study of blood T cell repertoires in COVID-19 (dated by TCRdb to the early 2020s). Library preparation was by the immunoSEQ multiplex PCR assay. As stored in TCRdb, this immuneACCESS dataset retains in-frame rearrangements with V and J assigned. A fraction of the clones does not appear; measured against another copy, unresolved V genes explain less than half of the discrepancy, and the remainder lacks a known reason. The sample records 50,000 to 70,000 clones, 85% to 90% of which are singletons. The top ten clonotypes cover about 4.9% of the sample. The sequenced material came from peripheral blood. Receptors were obtained from a man between 60 and 75 years old with acute or convalescent COVID-19.

The V and J genes are TRBV2 and TRBJ2-1; the D gene is possibly TRBD2 (6 bases). CDR3 length equals 17 residues. Germline CDR1 reads SNHLY; CDR2 reads FYNNEI. With 5 bases removed from V and 3 bases from J, the gap between germline ends came to 20 bases. The CDR3 loop reads CASSRAIRDSDYNEQFF. In DNA, the CDR3 is TGTGCCAGCAGTCGTGCCATCCGGGACTCCGACTACAATGAGCAGTTCTTC. The entire variable domain, with the rest obtained from reference TRBV2 and TRBJ2-1, is as follows: EPEVTQTPSHQVTQMGQEVILRCVPISNHLYFYWYRQILGQKVEFLVSFYNNEISEKSEIFDDQFSVERPDGSNFTLKIRSTKLEDSAMYFCASSRAIRDSDYNEQFFGPGTRLTVL.

Many counts were recorded for this clone. This rearrangement joins TRBV7-9 to TRBJ2-7; 10 bases map to TRBD1. This CDR3 spans 14 amino acids. Looked up from germline, CDR1 is SEHNR and CDR2 is FQNEAQ (reference sequence). V dropped 2 bases and J dropped 4; count of bases not matched to a gene: 2. The CDR3 sequence is CASSLSGQGYEQYF. The CDR3 DNA reads as TGTGCCAGCAGCTTATCGGGACAGGGGTACGAGCAGTACTTC.

The genes are TRBV5-4 and TRBJ2-3; perhaps TRBD2 as D (5 bases). From germline, CDR1 is SGHNT and CDR2 YYREEE (reference sequence). Between the trimmed V and J ends, which lost 5 bases and 5 bases, there was a span of 6 bases. The CDR3 runs 11 residues. The CDR3 region has the DNA TGTGCCAGCAGGGGGAGAGATACGCAGTATTTT. Its protein is CASRGRDTQYF.

This clone was found a few times. The CDR3 region is CASSSSSETQYF. The CDR3 DNA follows: TGTGCCAGCAGCTCTAGCTCAGAGACCCAGTACTTC. The chain couples TRBV7-9 to TRBJ2-5; D is perhaps TRBD2 (5 bases). Germline CDR1 is SEHNR and CDR2 is FQNEAQ (reference sequence). V shed 4 bases and J shed 4 bases, with 7 bases lying between them. The CDR3 contains 12 residues.

This clone was observed a single time. V usage is TRBV15 and J usage is TRBJ2-1; a possible D gene is TRBD2 (5 bases). Germline CDR1 and CDR2: LNHNV and YYDKDF (reference sequence). The CDR3 sequence is 16 residues long. Trimming shortened V by 1 base and J by 5 bases, and 15 bases separated the two germline ends. CDR3 coding DNA: TGTGCCACCAGCAGAGGTCTAGCAGCTAATAACAATGAGCAGTTCTTC. Translated, it gives CATSRGLAANNNEQFF.

The chain combines TRBV18 with TRBJ2-1; no reliable D call. Per the germline V gene, CDR1 is KGHSH and CDR2 is LQKENI. This CDR3 region has 13 residues. Trimming stripped 2 bases from V and 7 bases from J, with 9 bases between. DNA of the CDR3: TGTGCCAGCTCACCATTAGCTAGTAATGAGCAGTTCTTC. Residues: CASSPLASNEQFF.

This chain connects TRBV5-1 to TRBJ2-5; D might be TRBD1 (6 bases). This CDR3 is built from 16 residues. Trimming cost V 4 bases and J 4 bases, with 20 bases left between them. Germline loops: CDR1 SGHRS, CDR2 YFSETQ. In DNA form, the CDR3 reads TGCGCCAGCAGCATGGGGCGCGAGGACAGTTTAGAGACCCAGTACTTC. Its translation: CASSMGREDSLETQYF.

This clone was counted between two and nine times. The CDR3 nucleotides are TGTGCCAGCAGCTTCTCCGGTGGTGCAACCGGTCTCGAGCAGTACTTC. Residues: CASSFSGGATGLEQYF. The genes are TRBV7-8 and TRBJ2-7; D not resolved. The CDR3 is 16 residues long. V lost 3 bases to trimming and J lost 6 bases, with 21 bases between them. CDR1 is SGHVS, CDR2 FQNEAQ, per germline.

The CDR3 coding sequence is TGTGCCAGCAGCTTAGACAGGGACTACGAGCAGTACTTC. Translating gives CASSLDRDYEQYF. The rearrangement uses TRBV13 and TRBJ2-7; D may be TRBD1 (6 bases). The CDR3 runs to 13 residues. Trimming took 1 base from V and 3 from J, leaving 7 bases between them. Germline V lookup: CDR1 PRHDT, CDR2 FYEKMQ (reference sequence).

V gene TRBV14 combines with J gene TRBJ2-7; D is possibly TRBD2 (6 bases). The CDR3 is made up of 14 amino acids. The germline gives CDR1 SGHDN, CDR2 FVKESK. V was cut by 4 bases and J by 2 bases, with 12 bases left in between. The CDR3 protein is CASSRQPGAYEQYF. In DNA, the CDR3 is TGTGCCAGCAGCCGACAGCCGGGGGCCTACGAGCAGTACTTC. Full variable domain (rest looked up from reference TRBV14 and TRBJ2-7): EAGVTQFPSHSVIEKGQTVTLRCDPISGHDNLYWYRRVMGKEIKFLLHFVKESKQDESGMPNNRFLAERTGGTYSTLKVQPAELEDSGVYFCASSRQPGAYEQYFGPGTRLTVT.

This clone was observed a single time. The J gene is TRBJ2-1, the V gene TRBV9; 14 positions agree with TRBD2. Germline V gene sequence: CDR1 SGDLS, CDR2 YYNGEE. The CDR3 has 19 amino acids. V shed 4 bases and J 1 base; nucleotides not matched to a gene: 10. The CDR3, as DNA: TGTGCCAGCAGCAACGCGGGTGGGACTAGCGGGAGTTCCTACAATGAGCAGTTCTTC. Translating it yields CASSNAGGTSGSSYNEQFF.

The rearrangement uses TRBV5-5 and TRBJ1-1, with TRBD1 matching over 8 bases. CDR3 length equals 13 residues. V dropped 5 bases and J dropped 4; count of bases not matched to a gene: 4. Germline assignment: CDR1 SGHKS and CDR2 YYEKEE (reference sequence). In DNA form, the CDR3 reads TGTGCCAGCAGGCCTACAGGGGGCACTGAAGCTTTCTTT. Its translation: CASRPTGGTEAFF.

V and J are TRBV15 and TRBJ2-3; 8 bases are a match to TRBD1. Losses at the gene ends were 3 bases for V and 3 bases for J; bases not matched to a gene: 11. The germline V gene has CDR1 LNHNV and CDR2 YYDKDF (reference sequence). This CDR3 has 17 amino acids. DNA for the CDR3: TGTGCCACCAGCAGCCAGAAGGACTACAGGGGGACAGATACGCAGTATTTT. This translates into CATSSQKDYRGTDTQYF. The full variable domain, its missing parts supplied by reference TRBV15 and TRBJ2-3, is DAMVIQNPRYQVTQFGKPVTLSCSQTLNHNVMYWYQQKSSQAPKLLFHYYDKDFNNEADTPDNFQSRRPNTSFCFLDIRSPGLGDTAMYLCATSSQKDYRGTDTQYFGPGTRLTVL.

The chain is built from TRBV7-2 and TRBJ2-3; D perhaps matches TRBD1 (6 bases). Trimming removed 0 bases at V and 1 base at J, with 11 bases between. Germline CDR1 is SGHTA and CDR2 is FQGNSA. This CDR3 spans 16 amino acids. The CDR3 loop is CASSLALTGGTDTQYF. CDR3 DNA: TGTGCCAGCAGCTTAGCGCTGACAGGTGGCACAGATACGCAGTATTTT.

The V call is TRBV28, the J call TRBJ1-6, with 7 bases that match TRBD1. V dropped 6 bases and J dropped 10; count of bases not matched to a gene: 6. CDR3 length: 13 residues. Germline-derived CDR1 and CDR2 are MDHEN and SYDVKM. The CDR3 sequence is CASRRQGGSPLHF. CDR3 DNA: TGTGCCAGCAGGCGGCAGGGGGGATCACCCCTCCACTTT. Together with reference TRBV28 and TRBJ1-6, the CDR3 gives the full variable domain: DVKVTQSSRYLVKRTGEKVFLECVQDMDHENMFWYRQDPGLGLRLIYFSYDVKMKEKGDIPEGYSVSREKKERFSLILESASTNQTSMYLCASRRQGGSPLHFGNGTRLTVT.

The chain carries TRBV4-2 and TRBJ1-4; 7 nucleotides match TRBD1. CDR3 size: 14 residues. Trimming took 0 bases from V and 7 from J; bases not matched to a gene: 2. CDR1 and CDR2 from the germline V gene are LGHNA and YNFKEQ. CDR3 region: CASSQEDRTEKLFF. The CDR3 DNA sequence: TGTGCCAGCAGCCAAGAGGACAGGACTGAAAAACTGTTTTTT.

The J gene is TRBJ2-7, the V gene TRBV6-5, with 10 bases identical to TRBD1. CDR1 is MNHEY and CDR2 is SVGAGI in the germline V gene. This CDR3 is 14 amino acids long. V was pared by 7 bases and J by 4 bases, with 7 bases of the junction left unmatched. DNA of the CDR3: TGTGCCAGCACCCGGGACAGGGGAGGGTACGAGCAGTACTTC. Protein sequence: CASTRDRGGYEQYF.

The rearrangement links TRBV19 to TRBJ2-2; TRBD2 might be the D (5 bases). Per germline, CDR1 LNHDA and CDR2 SQIVND (reference sequence). This CDR3 has 15 amino acids. Deletions cut 9 bases from V and 4 bases from J, with 18 bases between. The CDR3 coding sequence is TGTGCCAGCTCTGACTACGGGGTCGGCACCGGGGAGCTGTTTTTT. This translates into CASSDYGVGTGELFF.

The chain carries TRBV5-1 and TRBJ1-2; possibly TRBD1 for D (5 bases). Per germline, CDR1 SGHRS and CDR2 YFSETQ. The CDR3 has 14 amino acids. Trimming took off 4 bases at V and 0 bases at J, with 10 bases between the two ends. CDR3 bases: TGCGCCAGCAGCCCGGCGGGGCCTAACTATGGCTACACCTTC. It specifies CASSPAGPNYGYTF.

This chain uses TRBV11-3 with TRBJ2-2, with 7 bases matching TRBD1. Trimming cost V 2 bases and J 3 bases; bases outside gene matches: 3. The CDR3 length is 15 residues. CDR1 is SGHNT and CDR2 is YENEEA in the germline V gene. Here the CDR3 reads CASSLRGGDTGELFF. For the CDR3, the DNA is TGTGCCAGCAGCTTAAGAGGGGGCGACACCGGGGAGCTGTTTTTT.

The chain uses TRBV7-2 and TRBJ2-5; 9 positions agree with TRBD2. Germline CDR1 reads SGHTA; CDR2 reads FQGNSA. With 3 bases clipped from V and 4 bases from J, the junction kept 6 bases outside the gene matches. This CDR3 has 15 amino acids. The CDR3, as DNA: TGTGCCAGCAGCTTTAGCGGGAGCGGTATAGAGACCCAGTACTTC. Its translation is CASSFSGSGIETQYF.

This clone appeared a single time. The J gene is TRBJ1-2, the V gene TRBV12-2. TRBV12-2 is a pseudogene locus. The CDR3 contains 18 residues. The CDR3 DNA follows: TGTGCAAATCCGACCTCCGGCGGGGGTATCGGGGAGAACTATGGCTACACCTTC. Protein: CANPTSGGGIGENYGYTF.

The chain has TRBV19 and TRBJ2-2, with 7 bases lining up with TRBD1. Germline V CDR1 and CDR2: LNHDA, SQIVND (reference sequence). The V and J ends lost 8 bases and 0 bases, in that order; junction bases with no gene match: 6. This CDR3 contains 15 residues. The CDR3 nucleotides read TGTGCCAGTTTGGACAGGCCCTCGAACACCGGGGAGCTGTTTTTT. Its translation: CASLDRPSNTGELFF.

The rearrangement links TRBV11-3 to TRBJ2-3; a weak D match, TRBD2 (6 bases). Trimming cost V 3 bases and J 1 base, with 17 bases left between them. This CDR3 is built from 17 residues. CDR1 SGHNT and CDR2 YENEEA come from the germline V gene. In nucleotides, the CDR3 is TGTGCCAGCAGCTTGGGGCGGGGCAATCTGGGCACAGATACGCAGTATTTT. Translating gives CASSLGRGNLGTDTQYF.

V is TRBV5-6 and J is TRBJ2-7; 8 positions match TRBD1. With V trimmed by 1 base and J by 5 bases, 11 bases remained unmatched. Germline loops: CDR1 SGHDT, CDR2 YYEEEE. The CDR3 is 16 amino acids. CDR3 amino acids: CASSLYSGGAIHEQYF. The CDR3 nucleotides read TGTGCCAGCAGCTTGTATTCAGGGGGCGCAATCCACGAGCAGTACTTC.

This clone was seen more than once but under ten times. J is TRBJ2-5 and V is TRBV5-5; 11 nucleotides match TRBD2. Germline trimming cut 0 bases from V and 1 base from J; bases unmatched to any gene: 5. Germline loops: CDR1 SGHKS, CDR2 YYEKEE (reference sequence). This CDR3 has 17 residues. DNA for the CDR3: TGTGCCAGCAGCTTGGAAGGACTAGCGGGCCTCCAAGAGACCCAGTACTTC. Protein: CASSLEGLAGLQETQYF.

The CDR3 here is CASTPPRLGGGLGQYF. The DNA for the CDR3 is TGTGCCAGCACTCCCCCCCGGCTGGGGGGGGGACTAGGGCAGTACTTC. The chain employs TRBV28 and TRBJ2-7; the match to TRBD2 covers 8 bases. V lost 7 bases, J lost 9 bases, and 20 bases stayed unmatched. Germline CDR1 is MDHEN and CDR2 is SYDVKM. CDR3 length equals 16 residues.

The rearrangement uses TRBV29-1 and TRBJ2-5; a weak D match, TRBD1 (5 bases). Trimming left V 2 bases short and J 2 bases short, with 18 bases between. The CDR3 contains 16 residues. Germline CDR1 is SQVTM and CDR2 is ANQGSEA. The CDR3 coding sequence is TGCAGCGTTGAATCGGCCAGGGCTGGGAATCAAGAGACCCAGTACTTC. Translated: CSVESARAGNQETQYF.

The rearrangement joins TRBV6-5 to TRBJ1-6, with D possibly being TRBD1 (5 bases). The length of the CDR3 is 14 residues. V lost 1 base to trimming and J lost 7 bases, with 8 bases between them. Germline CDR1 MNHEY, CDR2 SVGAGI. CDR3 amino acids: CASSYYGGNSPLHF. CDR3 in DNA: TGTGCCAGCAGTTACTACGGGGGGAATTCACCCCTCCACTTT.

V and J are TRBV5-1 and TRBJ1-5; D is perhaps TRBD1 (6 bases). CDR1 is SGHRS, CDR2 YFSETQ, per germline. V shed 3 bases and J shed 4 bases, with 14 bases lying between them. This CDR3 is 15 amino acids long. CDR3 bases: TGCGCCAGCAGCTGGGGGGGCGATCTTAATCAGCCCCAGCATTTT. This encodes CASSWGGDLNQPQHF.

The rearrangement links TRBV19 to TRBJ2-2; weak D call: TRBD2 (6 bases). V shed 6 bases and J shed 1 base, with 6 bases lying between them. The CDR3 consists of 13 residues. Germline-derived CDR1 and CDR2 are LNHDA and SQIVND (reference sequence). This chain's CDR3 is CASRRENTGELFF. CDR3 sequence (DNA): TGTGCCAGTAGGCGGGAGAACACCGGGGAGCTGTTTTTT.